One sample yielded the 22 T cell receptor beta chains listed below, sequenced in a study of blood T cell repertoires in COVID-19. Assay: immunoSEQ multiplex PCR; the TCRdb copy retains only in-frame clones and omits some. The sample contains over 100,000 clones, around 84% of which appear only once. Sample: peripheral blood. The source is a man between 60 and 75 years old with acute or convalescent COVID-19.

Notes on this clone: This same CDR3 is encoded by further DNA sequences in the sample. V gene TRBV5-1 combines with J gene TRBJ2-2; 8 nucleotides line up with TRBD1. The CDR3 covers 15 residues. Looked up from germline, CDR1 is SGHRS and CDR2 is YFSETQ. V lost 4 bases and J lost 4; bases outside the gene matches: 6. This CDR3 reads CASSPGQASTGELFF. CDR3 DNA sequence: TGCGCCAGCAGCCCGGGACAGGCGAGCACCGGGGAGCTGTTTTTT.

The chain is built from TRBV3-1 (or the pseudogene TRBV3-2) and TRBJ2-7; 8 bases align to TRBD2. Unmatched junction bases numbered 9, after V lost 1 base and J lost 7 bases. Looked up from germline, CDR1 is LGHDT and CDR2 is YNNKEL (reference sequence). The CDR3 consists of 15 residues. The CDR3 spells CASSQGVLAASEQYF. CDR3 nucleotides: TGTGCCAGCAGCCAAGGGGTACTAGCGGCCTCGGAGCAGTACTTC.

V gene TRBV4-2 combines with J gene TRBJ2-5; 10 nucleotides agree with TRBD1. This CDR3 is built from 16 residues. Germline CDR1 reads LGHNA; CDR2 reads YNFKEQ. The V segment lost 0 bases and the J segment 5 bases; nucleotides outside the gene matches: 6. The CDR3 DNA reads TGTGCCAGCAGCCAAGACGGGGACAGGGGAAGTGAGACCCAGTACTTC. It is translated as CASSQDGDRGSETQYF.

J is TRBJ2-2 and V is TRBV28, with 9 bases that match TRBD1. Germline CDR1 reads MDHEN; CDR2 reads SYDVKM. V was clipped by 5 bases and J by 5 bases; unmatched bases: 6. CDR3 length: 15 residues. CDR3 protein: CASSGTGGRTGELFF. DNA for the CDR3: TGTGCCAGCAGTGGCACAGGGGGCCGGACCGGGGAGCTGTTTTTT. Drawing the rest from reference TRBV28 and TRBJ2-2, the complete variable domain is DVKVTQSSRYLVKRTGEKVFLECVQDMDHENMFWYRQDPGLGLRLIYFSYDVKMKEKGDIPEGYSVSREKKERFSLILESASTNQTSMYLCASSGTGGRTGELFFGEGSRLTVL.

The V gene is TRBV7-9, the J gene TRBJ2-1, with D possibly matching TRBD2 (5 bases). With 5 bases removed from V and 1 base from J, the gap between germline ends came to 12 bases. The CDR3 has 15 residues. CDR1 and CDR2 (germline): SEHNR, FQNEAQ (reference sequence). CDR3: CASSKDWVSYNEQFF. The CDR3 coding sequence is TGTGCCAGCAGCAAGGACTGGGTATCCTACAATGAGCAGTTCTTC. Full variable domain (rest looked up from reference TRBV7-9 and TRBJ2-1): DTGVSQNPRHKITKRGQNVTFRCDPISEHNRLYWYRQTLGQGPEFLTYFQNEAQLEKSRLLSDRFSAERPKGSFSTLEIQRTEQGDSAMYLCASSKDWVSYNEQFFGPGTRLTVL.

The chain is built from TRBV28 and TRBJ1-1; 7 bases align to TRBD1. CDR1 and CDR2 from the germline V gene are MDHEN and SYDVKM. This CDR3 has 12 residues. V shed 9 bases, J shed 10 bases, and the junction held 11 bases outside the gene matches. The CDR3 here is CASSTGDGGAFF. DNA of the CDR3: TGTGCCAGTTCAACAGGGGATGGGGGAGCTTTCTTT.

In this sample, this clone turned up once. The chain uses TRBV2 and TRBJ2-5; D uncertain. Germline loops: CDR1 SNHLY, CDR2 FYNNEI. The CDR3 totals 15 residues. The V end lost 2 bases, the J end lost 5 bases, and 15 bases lay between the germline ends. The CDR3 sequence: CASSEYLGFGETQYF. DNA for the CDR3: TGTGCCAGCAGTGAATATCTCGGGTTTGGGGAGACCCAGTACTTC.

V is TRBV7-2 and J is TRBJ2-4; possible D gene TRBD2, 5 bases. V lost 0 bases, J lost 9 bases, and 9 bases lay in between. This CDR3 comprises 13 residues. CDR1 SGHTA and CDR2 FQGNSA come from the germline V gene. CDR3 residues: CASSLAQAGIQYF. The CDR3 nucleotides read TGTGCCAGCAGCTTAGCGCAGGCGGGCATTCAGTACTTC.

V usage is TRBV5-4 and J usage is TRBJ2-5, with 8 bases that match TRBD2. Germline CDR1 reads SGHNT; CDR2 reads YYREEE (reference sequence). The CDR3 is made up of 15 amino acids. V trimming: 4 bases; J trimming: 2 bases; junction bases outside the gene matches: 7. CDR3 nucleotides: TGTGCCAGCAGCCCTCTAGCGGGCACTCAAGAGACCCAGTACTTC. Translation: CASSPLAGTQETQYF.

This clone showed up just once. The genes are TRBV28 and TRBJ2-7, with 15 positions matching TRBD2. The CDR3 extends over 17 amino acids. With V trimmed by 3 bases and J by 1 base, 4 bases remained unmatched. CDR1 and CDR2 (germline): MDHEN, SYDVKM. CDR3 sequence: CASSFGTSGRWSYEQYF. CDR3 nucleotide sequence: TGTGCCAGCAGTTTCGGGACTAGCGGGAGGTGGTCCTACGAGCAGTACTTC.

The chain combines TRBV28 with TRBJ2-2, with D possibly TRBD2 on 6 matching bases. Germline lookup yields CDR1 MDHEN and CDR2 SYDVKM. This CDR3 is 15 amino acids long. Trimming cost V 3 bases and J 11 bases, with 19 bases left between them. The CDR3 spells CASSLFPEGTGELFF. The CDR3 DNA sequence: TGTGCCAGCAGTTTGTTTCCGGAGGGGACGGGAGAGCTGTTTTTT.

The V call is TRBV4-1, the J call TRBJ2-5; 7 nucleotides agree with TRBD1. Germline CDR1 MGHRA, CDR2 YSYEKL. The CDR3 spans 16 residues. J lost 2 bases, V lost 0 bases, and 6 bases had no gene match. CDR3 protein: CASSQDSGTVQETQYF. CDR3 DNA sequence: TGCGCCAGCAGCCAAGACTCCGGGACAGTGCAAGAGACCCAGTACTTC.

The rearrangement links TRBV11-2 to TRBJ2-4; TRBD2 agrees at 8 bases. Trimming cost V 4 bases and J 2 bases; bases outside gene matches: 4. The CDR3 spans 15 residues. Looked up from germline, CDR1 is SGHAT and CDR2 is FQNNGV. DNA of the CDR3: TGTGCCAGCAGCTGGAGCGGGGGATCCAAAAACATTCAGTACTTC. As protein: CASSWSGGSKNIQYF. Together with reference TRBV11-2 and TRBJ2-4, the CDR3 gives the full variable domain: EAGVAQSPRYKIIEKRQSVAFWCNPISGHATLYWYQQILGQGPKLLIQFQNNGVVDDSQLPKDRFSAERLKGVDSTLKIQPAKLEDSAVYLCASSWSGGSKNIQYFGAGTRLSVL.

The chain recombines TRBV3-1 (or the pseudogene TRBV3-2) with TRBJ1-2; D is unresolved. CDR1 LGHDT and CDR2 YNNKEL come from the germline V gene (reference sequence). Trimming took off 1 base at V and 6 bases at J, with 15 bases between the two ends. CDR3 length equals 15 residues. CDR3 protein: CASSQGHLSLDGYTF. As DNA, the CDR3 is TGTGCCAGCAGCCAAGGGCATTTATCCCTTGATGGCTACACCTTC.

The chain links TRBV11-2 to TRBJ1-6; possibly TRBD1 for D (5 bases). Trimming left V 2 bases short and J 10 bases short, with 15 bases between. This CDR3 has 15 amino acids. CDR1 and CDR2 (germline): SGHAT, FQNNGV. The CDR3 DNA reads as TGTGCCAGCAGCTTATTATGGGCAGGGCGGTCACCCCTCCACTTT. Its translation is CASSLLWAGRSPLHF.

The V gene is TRBV12-3 or TRBV12-4, the J gene TRBJ2-5; TRBD1 matches 8 bases. V trimming: 5 bases; J trimming: 6 bases; junction bases outside the gene matches: 5. The CDR3 has 13 residues. CDR3 amino acids: CASSQGAGKTQYF. The CDR3 bases are TGTGCCAGCAGTCAGGGGGCGGGGAAGACCCAGTACTTC.

This clone was counted only a few times. V usage is TRBV25-1 and J usage is TRBJ1-5; 7 bases agree with TRBD1. Germline loops: CDR1 MGHDK, CDR2 SYGVNS. Losses at the gene ends were 1 base for V and 2 bases for J; bases not matched to a gene: 2. The CDR3 length is 15 residues. The CDR3 sequence: CASSESGTGNQPQHF. CDR3 coding DNA: TGTGCCAGCAGTGAATCGGGGACAGGCAATCAGCCCCAGCATTTT.

The chain uses TRBV2 and TRBJ2-4; TRBD1 matches 9 bases. The trim removed 3 bases at V and 2 bases at J, leaving 2 bases unmatched. Germline values: CDR1 SNHLY, CDR2 FYNNEI. The length of the CDR3 is 15 residues. The DNA of the CDR3 is TGTGCCAGCAGTGAGACAGGGGGAACCAAAAACATTCAGTACTTC. Translated, it gives CASSETGGTKNIQYF.

CDR3 loop: CAISAYQDGEQFF. For the CDR3, the DNA is TGTGCCATCAGTGCTTATCAGGATGGTGAGCAGTTCTTC. This sequence joins TRBV10-3 and TRBJ2-1; D remains ambiguous. Germline V CDR1 and CDR2: ENHRY, SYGVKD. V shed 4 bases and J shed 9 bases, with 13 bases lying between them. The CDR3 is 13 residues long.

The gene calls are TRBV9 and TRBJ2-1; D unclear. CDR3 size: 13 residues. Germline V gene lookup returns CDR1 SGDLS and CDR2 YYNGEE. Trimming left V 0 bases short and J 2 bases short, with 3 bases between. The CDR3 nucleotides read TGTGCCAGCAGCGTAGGGCCCTACAATGAGCAGTTCTTC. This codes for CASSVGPYNEQFF.

The chain is built from TRBV7-2 and TRBJ2-2; no clear D. Germline V gene sequence: CDR1 SGHTA, CDR2 FQGNSA. The CDR3 loop spans 14 amino acids. V was trimmed by 5 bases and J by 8 bases, leaving 15 bases between them. CDR3 in DNA: TGTGCCAGCAGCCCCCCCGGTACTTGGGGGGAGCTGTTTTTT. Protein product: CASSPPGTWGELFF.

The chain has TRBV2 and TRBJ1-5; D gene uncertain. The germline V gene has CDR1 SNHLY and CDR2 FYNNEI. Trimming removed 7 bases at V and 8 bases at J, with 15 bases between. The CDR3 length is 13 residues. The CDR3 reads CASNRVEREPQHF. The CDR3 DNA reads TGTGCCAGCAATCGGGTCGAGAGGGAGCCCCAGCATTTT. Drawing the rest from reference TRBV2 and TRBJ1-5, the complete variable domain is EPEVTQTPSHQVTQMGQEVILRCVPISNHLYFYWYRQILGQKVEFLVSFYNNEISEKSEIFDDQFSVERPDGSNFTLKIRSTKLEDSAMYFCASNRVEREPQHFGDGTRLSIL.